Following are 22 T cell receptor beta chains from one sample sequenced in a study of blood T cell repertoires in COVID-19. The table came from immunoSEQ multiplex PCR; TCRdb's copy has only in-frame clones and leaves some out. The repertoire consists of some 390,000 clones, with approximately 90% occurring once and the leading ten covering roughly 1.4%. Sequencing input: peripheral blood. The receptors here all came from a woman aged 40 to 50 with COVID-19, enrolled during active disease.

V usage is TRBV2 and J usage is TRBJ2-7, with 10 bases aligning to TRBD1. The CDR3 loop spans 15 amino acids. The V gene's germline CDR1 is SNHLY and CDR2 FYNNEI. The ends lost 5 bases at V and 2 bases at J; junction bases unmatched: 6. CDR3 bases: TGTGCCAGCAGTCCTACCGGGACAGGGGCCTACGAGCAGTACTTC. Protein: CASSPTGTGAYEQYF.

The rearrangement uses TRBV24-1 and TRBJ1-4; TRBD1 aligns across 7 bases. Per the germline V gene, CDR1 is KGHDR and CDR2 is SFDVKD. With V trimmed by 5 bases and J by 1 base, 6 bases remained unmatched. The CDR3 extends over 16 amino acids. CDR3 loop: CATSGGAGGTNEKLFF. CDR3 sequence (DNA): TGTGCCACCAGTGGAGGGGCAGGGGGAACTAATGAAAAACTGTTTTTT.

V and J are TRBV11-2 and TRBJ1-1; D not certain. The CDR3 is made up of 15 amino acids. V dropped 2 bases and J dropped 1 base, with 11 bases sitting between them. Germline assignment: CDR1 SGHAT and CDR2 FQNNGV. The CDR3 here is CASSLFVGSNTEAFF. In nucleotides, the CDR3 is TGTGCCAGCAGCTTATTCGTCGGTTCGAACACTGAAGCTTTCTTT.

V usage is TRBV2 and J usage is TRBJ2-1, with D possibly being TRBD1 (6 bases). The germline gives CDR1 SNHLY, CDR2 FYNNEI. The germline V and J ends were trimmed by 7 bases and 4 bases, with 8 bases remaining between them. CDR3 length: 12 residues. The CDR3 region is CASKDSYNEQFF. Written as DNA, the CDR3 is TGTGCCAGCAAGGACAGTTACAATGAGCAGTTCTTC.

This chain joins TRBV19 and TRBJ2-2; 12 bases match TRBD2. The V gene end was trimmed by 7 bases and the J gene end by 7 bases; junction bases not matched to a gene: 13. Looked up from germline, CDR1 is LNHDA and CDR2 is SQIVND (reference sequence). The CDR3 is 17 residues long. The CDR3 coding sequence is TGTGCCAGTACCCTGCTTCCTAGCGGGAGGGGGATCGGGGAGCTGTTTTTT. Translating gives CASTLLPSGRGIGELFF.

CDR3: CSVERLAGGQETQYF. As DNA, the CDR3 is TGCAGCGTTGAAAGGCTAGCGGGGGGGCAAGAGACCCAGTACTTC. The chain combines TRBV29-1 with TRBJ2-5, with 12 bases matching TRBD2. This CDR3 spans 15 amino acids. V lost 2 bases and J lost 2; bases outside the gene matches: 3. Germline lookup yields CDR1 SQVTM and CDR2 ANQGSEA.

This chain connects TRBV3-1 (or the pseudogene TRBV3-2) to TRBJ2-3, with TRBD2 as a possible D gene (6 bases). V was shortened by 0 bases and J by 1 base, with 17 bases between the two germline ends. CDR3 length: 18 amino acids. Germline loops: CDR1 LGHDT, CDR2 YNNKEL (reference sequence). The CDR3: CASSQDEFGGWGTDTQYF. CDR3 nucleotides: TGTGCCAGCAGCCAAGATGAGTTCGGGGGATGGGGCACAGATACGCAGTATTTT.

This sequence joins TRBV29-1 and TRBJ2-1, with D maybe TRBD2 (6 bases). V dropped 0 bases and J dropped 15 bases, with 15 bases sitting between them. There are 12 residues in the CDR3. The germline gives CDR1 SQVTM, CDR2 ANQGSEA. In DNA form, the CDR3 reads TGCAGCGTTGAAGATCAACTAGCAGGGCGGTTCTTC. Residues: CSVEDQLAGRFF.

This chain uses TRBV5-1 with TRBJ2-5, with D uncertain. The germline CDR1 and CDR2 sequences are SGHRS and YFSETQ. This CDR3 is built from 14 residues. The V end lost 4 bases, the J end lost 2 bases, and 12 bases lay between the germline ends. This chain's CDR3 is CASSPLAYQETQYF. DNA of the CDR3: TGCGCCAGCAGCCCCCTGGCATATCAAGAGACCCAGTACTTC.

This chain uses TRBV7-9 with TRBJ1-5, with 9 bases matching TRBD1. The junction had 5 bases not matched to a gene; V was cut back by 5 bases and J by 6 bases. The CDR3 extends over 14 amino acids. Per germline, CDR1 SEHNR and CDR2 FQNEAQ (reference sequence). CDR3 coding DNA: TGTGCCAGCAGCCGGACAGGGGACGGTCAGCCCCAGCATTTT. Translated: CASSRTGDGQPQHF.

This chain links TRBV19 with TRBJ1-5; D gene ambiguous. CDR1 is LNHDA and CDR2 is SQIVND in the germline V gene (reference sequence). This CDR3 has 15 residues. Trimming removed 1 base at V and 3 bases at J, with 10 bases between. CDR3 sequence (DNA): TGTGCCAGTAGTATAGCCGCGGGGTTCAATCAGCCCCAGCATTTT. Translation gives CASSIAAGFNQPQHF.

The chain employs TRBV30 and TRBJ2-7, with 7 nucleotides matching TRBD2. The germline CDR1 and CDR2 sequences are GTSNPN and SVGIG (reference sequence). The CDR3 length is 13 residues. With V trimmed by 4 bases and J by 3 bases, 6 bases remained unmatched. The CDR3, as DNA: TGTGCCTGGATCGGGACTAATGACTACGAGCAGTACTTC. This sequence encodes CAWIGTNDYEQYF.

The genes are TRBV7-9 and TRBJ1-1; 7 nucleotides agree with TRBD1. Per the germline V gene, CDR1 is SEHNR and CDR2 is FQNEAQ (reference sequence). Unmatched junction bases numbered 14, after V lost 4 bases and J lost 6 bases. This CDR3 spans 16 amino acids. CDR3 amino acids: CASSSYGTVKSAEAFF. As DNA, the CDR3 is TGTGCCAGCAGCTCGTACGGGACAGTAAAGTCTGCTGAAGCTTTCTTT.

This clone was seen once. The V and J genes are TRBV7-9 and TRBJ1-1; 7 nucleotides agree with TRBD1. The CDR3 loop spans 15 amino acids. CDR1 is SEHNR, CDR2 FQNEAQ, per germline (reference sequence). Trimming removed 3 bases from V and 5 bases from J; junction bases left unmatched: 9. In nucleotides, the CDR3 is TGTGCCAGCAGCTTGCTTGCAGGGGGACGAACTGAAGCTTTCTTT. Translated, it gives CASSLLAGGRTEAFF.

This clone was seen just once. The chain links TRBV19 to TRBJ1-4; D remains unclear. CDR1 is LNHDA, CDR2 SQIVND, per germline (reference sequence). This CDR3 spans 14 amino acids. V lost 8 bases to trimming and J lost 8 bases, with 18 bases between them. The CDR3 coding sequence is TGTGCCAGTCAGGCGGCGGGGTTGCGAGAAAAACTGTTTTTT. Translating gives CASQAAGLREKLFF. Using reference TRBV19 and TRBJ1-4 for the parts outside the CDR3, the full variable domain is DGGITQSPKYLFRKEGQNVTLSCEQNLNHDAMYWYRQDPGQGLRLIYYSQIVNDFQKGDIAEGYSVSREKKESFPLTVTSAQKNPTAFYLCASQAAGLREKLFFGSGTQLSVL.

This sequence joins TRBV6-5 and TRBJ2-7; 11 bases agree with TRBD2. Germline V CDR1 and CDR2: MNHEY, SVGAGI. The CDR3 totals 13 residues. Trimming cost V 6 bases and J 13 bases; bases outside gene matches: 11. The CDR3 is CASSTVGSGRAYF. The CDR3 bases are TGTGCCAGCAGCACAGTGGGTAGCGGGAGGGCCTACTTC.

The chain recombines TRBV27 with TRBJ1-1; perhaps TRBD1 as D (6 bases). The CDR3 totals 13 residues. Trimming took 7 bases from V and 4 from J, leaving 13 bases between them. CDR1 is MNHEY and CDR2 is SMNVEV in the germline V gene (reference sequence). As DNA, the CDR3 is TGTGCCAGCACTACAGGGAGGGGCACTGAAGCTTTCTTT. This translates into CASTTGRGTEAFF.

This rearrangement joins TRBV5-1 to TRBJ1-4; perhaps TRBD1 as D (6 bases). Deletions cut 1 base from V and 8 bases from J, with 15 bases between. This CDR3 contains 15 residues. Per germline, CDR1 SGHRS and CDR2 YFSETQ. In DNA form, the CDR3 reads TGCGCCAGCAGCTTGAGCCCAGGGGCAGGAGAAAAACTGTTTTTT. Protein: CASSLSPGAGEKLFF.

This clone was detected once. V usage is TRBV4-3 and J usage is TRBJ1-3; a weak D match, TRBD1 (5 bases). The CDR3 runs 15 residues. Between the trimmed V and J ends, which lost 0 bases and 7 bases, there was a span of 13 bases. CDR1 and CDR2 from the germline V gene are LGHNA and YSLEER. The CDR3 loop reads CASSQDKGVGNTIYF. For the CDR3, the DNA is TGCGCCAGCAGCCAAGATAAAGGGGTTGGTAACACCATATATTTT.

The CDR3 DNA reads TGTGCCAGCTCACCAAGGGACAGGGGTTCGGACTATGGCTACACCTTC. Residues: CASSPRDRGSDYGYTF. The V call is TRBV18, the J call TRBJ1-2; TRBD1 aligns across 10 bases. Unmatched junction bases numbered 6, after V lost 2 bases and J lost 3 bases. This CDR3 is built from 16 residues. Germline-derived CDR1 and CDR2 are KGHSH and LQKENI.

The gene calls are TRBV3-1 (or the pseudogene TRBV3-2) and TRBJ1-4; 8 nucleotides line up with TRBD1. V trimming: 6 bases; J trimming: 8 bases; junction bases outside the gene matches: 8. This CDR3 comprises 14 residues. Germline values: CDR1 LGHDT, CDR2 YNNKEL (reference sequence). The CDR3 region is CASRQTGGGEKLFF. The CDR3 nucleotides are TGTGCCAGCAGACAAACAGGGGGAGGAGAAAAACTGTTTTTT.

The chain carries TRBV5-1 and TRBJ1-4; D is possibly TRBD1 (6 bases). Germline CDR1 reads SGHRS; CDR2 reads YFSETQ. The length of the CDR3 is 16 residues. Trimming took off 2 bases at V and 8 bases at J, with 19 bases between the two ends. CDR3 sequence (DNA): TGCGCCAGCAGCTTAGGTGGGGGCGAAGTGGGAGAAAAACTGTTTTTT. This encodes CASSLGGGEVGEKLFF.